Shown below are 18 T cell receptor beta chains from a single sample sequenced in a study of cytomegalovirus exposure and HLA in healthy donors. Use of 60 Vbeta and 13 Jbeta primers characterized the PCR. Clones were read by immunoSEQ multiplex PCR, and TCRdb kept only the in-frame ones, dropping some. The sample contains about 200,000 clones, around four fifths of which appear only once. Sequencing used PBMCs. These receptors originate from a woman between 50 and 59 years old in good health and CMV-seropositive.

This chain joins TRBV19 and TRBJ2-7; D gene unclear. With 3 bases removed from V and 3 bases from J, the gap between germline ends came to 15 bases. Germline CDR1 and CDR2: LNHDA and SQIVND (reference sequence). This CDR3 spans 15 amino acids. CDR3 protein: CASSIIGSPNYEQYF. The CDR3 nucleotides read TGTGCCAGTAGTATCATTGGTAGCCCGAACTACGAGCAGTACTTC.

The chain couples TRBV18 to TRBJ2-7; 7 bases agree with TRBD1. The CDR3 runs to 13 residues. Trimming cost V 6 bases and J 5 bases; bases outside gene matches: 7. Germline V gene lookup returns CDR1 KGHSH and CDR2 LQKENI. CDR3 DNA sequence: TGTGCCAGCTCGCTGACAGGGAACCACGAGCAGTACTTC. Translating it yields CASSLTGNHEQYF.

The chain links TRBV5-4 to TRBJ2-1, with 11 bases lining up with TRBD2. Per germline, CDR1 SGHNT and CDR2 YYREEE (reference sequence). The CDR3 runs 17 residues. After removal of 0 bases from V and 1 base from J, the junction contained 3 bases not matched to a gene. The CDR3 DNA reads as TGTGCCAGCAGCTTGGGGCTAGCGGGAGGATCCTACAATGAGCAGTTCTTC. Encoded protein: CASSLGLAGGSYNEQFF. The complete variable domain, with remaining parts taken from reference TRBV5-4 and TRBJ2-1, reads ETGVTQSPTHLIKTRGQQVTLRCSSQSGHNTVSWYQQALGQGPQFIFQYYREEENGRGNFPPRFSGLQFPNYSSELNVNALELDDSALYLCASSLGLAGGSYNEQFFGPGTRLTVL.

This clone has more than one count but fewer than ten. CDR3 loop: CATSRDAGGGYEQYF. The CDR3 DNA reads as TGTGCCACCAGCAGAGATGCAGGGGGCGGTTACGAGCAGTACTTC. The V call is TRBV15, the J call TRBJ2-7; TRBD1 matches at 8 bases. The CDR3 extends over 15 amino acids. From germline, CDR1 is LNHNV and CDR2 YYDKDF (reference sequence). With V trimmed by 0 bases and J by 4 bases, 5 bases remained unmatched.

This clone was detected once. The J gene is TRBJ2-5, the V gene TRBV12-5, with D maybe TRBD2 (6 bases). The last part of the DNA fits TRBJ2-7 better; the J call may be wrong. This CDR3 comprises 15 residues. Germline CDR1 and CDR2: LGHNT and FRNRAP. This CDR3 reads CASGTAGRRFYEQYF. Written as DNA, the CDR3 is TGTGCTAGTGGAACTGCGGGGCGCCGGTTCTACGAGCAGTACTTC.

This sequence joins TRBV11-2 and TRBJ2-7, with unresolved D. The CDR3 has 13 amino acids. Trimming removed 3 bases at V and 4 bases at J, with 10 bases between. Per the germline V gene, CDR1 is SGHAT and CDR2 is FQNNGV. The CDR3 loop reads CASSLGFRYEQYF. In DNA, the CDR3 is TGTGCCAGCAGCTTGGGCTTTAGGTACGAGCAGTACTTC. Full variable domain (outside the CDR3, taken from reference TRBV11-2 and TRBJ2-7): EAGVAQSPRYKIIEKRQSVAFWCNPISGHATLYWYQQILGQGPKLLIQFQNNGVVDDSQLPKDRFSAERLKGVDSTLKIQPAKLEDSAVYLCASSLGFRYEQYFGPGTRLTVT.

The V and J genes are TRBV29-1 and TRBJ2-5; no clear D. V lost 4 bases and J 5 bases, leaving 11 bases between the germline ends. The CDR3 loop spans 12 amino acids. The V gene's germline CDR1 is SQVTM and CDR2 ANQGSEA. The CDR3 loop is CSVVYLGETQYF. The CDR3 bases are TGCAGCGTTGTCTACCTCGGGGAGACCCAGTACTTC.

Only one count was recorded for this clone. V and J are TRBV20-1 and TRBJ2-7; no reliable D call. Trimming left V 1 base short and J 3 bases short, with 4 bases between. Germline V CDR1 and CDR2: DFQATT, SNEGSKA (reference sequence). There are 11 residues in the CDR3. CDR3 loop: CSARVLYEQYF. CDR3 in DNA: TGCAGTGCTAGAGTCCTCTACGAGCAGTACTTC.

The chain recombines TRBV15 with TRBJ2-3; 7 bases align to TRBD2. This CDR3 comprises 13 residues. V lost 7 bases, J lost 4 bases, and 5 bases stayed unmatched. Germline CDR1 is LNHNV and CDR2 is YYDKDF (reference sequence). CDR3 protein: CATKERESDTQYF. The CDR3 DNA reads TGTGCCACCAAAGAGCGGGAATCAGATACGCAGTATTTT.

There are a few counts of this clone. The gene calls are TRBV5-5 and TRBJ2-7; 9 bases agree with TRBD2. V trimming: 4 bases; J trimming: 6 bases; junction bases outside the gene matches: 11. Germline assignment: CDR1 SGHKS and CDR2 YYEKEE (reference sequence). The CDR3 length is 15 residues. CDR3 sequence: CASSPPLAGPIEQYF. The CDR3 nucleotides read TGTGCCAGCAGCCCACCCCTAGCGGGGCCTATCGAGCAGTACTTC.

This chain links TRBV7-2 with TRBJ2-3; TRBD1 matches at 9 bases. This CDR3 spans 15 amino acids. The junction had 5 bases not matched to a gene; V was cut back by 3 bases and J by 4 bases. Germline V lookup: CDR1 SGHTA, CDR2 FQGNSA. For the CDR3, the DNA is TGTGCCAGCAGCTTGGGGACAGGGTCCCCAGATACGCAGTATTTT. Its translation: CASSLGTGSPDTQYF.

The chain joins TRBV5-4 to TRBJ2-1; 9 nucleotides match TRBD1. The CDR3 is 16 amino acids. J was trimmed by 6 bases and V by 6 bases; bases with no gene match: 13. Per the germline V gene, CDR1 is SGHNT and CDR2 is YYREEE (reference sequence). The CDR3 loop reads CASTFSGGQGGNEQFF. The CDR3 nucleotides are TGTGCCAGCACCTTTTCAGGGGGACAGGGAGGCAATGAGCAGTTCTTC.

About this clone: Additional DNA sequences in this sample encode the identical CDR3. V usage is TRBV5-6 and J usage is TRBJ2-7; no reliable D call. V was cut by 1 base and J by 6 bases, with 5 bases left in between. CDR3 length equals 11 residues. Germline V gene data show CDR1 as SGHDT and CDR2 as YYEEEE. The CDR3 sequence is CASSLSSEQYF. CDR3 nucleotide sequence: TGTGCCAGCAGCTTGTCGTCCGAGCAGTACTTC. The variable domain in full, completed from reference TRBV5-6 and TRBJ2-7, reads DAGVTQSPTHLIKTRGQQVTLRCSPKSGHDTVSWYQQALGQGPQFIFQYYEEEERQRGNFPDRFSGHQFPNYSSELNVNALLLGDSALYLCASSLSSEQYFGPGTRLTVT.

The rearrangement joins TRBV7-2 to TRBJ1-2; 7 nucleotides agree with TRBD1. The CDR3 is 14 amino acids. The germline V gene encodes CDR1 SGHTA and CDR2 FQGNSA. J lost 8 bases, V lost 3 bases, and 9 bases had no gene match. CDR3 sequence: CASSLTGTVNGYTF. For the CDR3, the DNA is TGTGCCAGCAGCTTGACAGGGACTGTGAACGGCTACACCTTC.

This clone was counted a few times. The chain uses TRBV10-1 and TRBJ2-2; TRBD1 is a possible D gene (6 bases). V dropped 9 bases and J dropped 2 bases, with 13 bases sitting between them. This CDR3 spans 14 amino acids. Germline V gene lookup returns CDR1 WNHNN and CDR2 SYGVQD (reference sequence). Here the CDR3 reads CASSPGQNTGELFF. The CDR3 DNA is TGCGCCAGTTCCCCGGGACAAAACACCGGGGAGCTGTTTTTT.

The chain is built from TRBV5-4 and TRBJ2-4; TRBD2 agrees at 10 bases. Germline CDR1 SGHNT, CDR2 YYREEE (reference sequence). This CDR3 has 19 residues. V was pared by 0 bases and J by 7 bases, with 16 bases of the junction left unmatched. The CDR3 DNA sequence: TGTGCCAGCAGCTTGGAGCGAGAGGTAGCGGGGGGCCGGGGGAACATTCAGTACTTC. It is translated as CASSLEREVAGGRGNIQYF.

The V and J genes are TRBV5-6 and TRBJ2-2, with 9 positions matching TRBD1. The V gene's germline CDR1 is SGHDT and CDR2 YYEEEE. V was pared by 0 bases and J by 7 bases, with 7 bases of the junction left unmatched. This CDR3 is 16 amino acids long. CDR3 DNA sequence: TGTGCCAGCAGCTTGGCCGGGACAGGGACGTTCGGGGAGCTGTTTTTT. As protein: CASSLAGTGTFGELFF.

This chain connects TRBV19 to TRBJ2-4; 9 bases are shared with TRBD2. The CDR3 totals 13 residues. The V segment lost 5 bases and the J segment 8 bases; nucleotides outside the gene matches: 4. Germline V CDR1 and CDR2: LNHDA, SQIVND (reference sequence). The CDR3 protein is CASSGTSRDIQYF. DNA of the CDR3: TGTGCCAGTAGTGGGACTAGCCGGGACATTCAGTACTTC.